Here is one T cell receptor (beta chain) with its context. No antigen is known for it. Nothing much larger sits one base from this clone, and base qualities are not available. The junction shows trimming of 3 bases on V and 3 bases on J, and the gene matches do not reach 7 bases of it. The cysteine opens and the phenylalanine closes a CDR3 of 15 amino acids. The DNA shown is the 45-base CDR3, in frame from base 1. The germline V gene specifies SGDLS as CDR1 and YYNGEE as CDR2. These data are taken from a study of cytomegalovirus exposure and HLA in healthy donors (dated by TCRdb to 2016 to 2017). In terms of the full investigation: According to a later analysis, one platform produced both the 120 validation repertoires and the approximately 670 repertoires of the first cohort. To predict cytomegalovirus infection status, the study combined high-throughput TCR immunosequencing, statistical association of individual TCRs with disease status, and machine learning. In addition to the first cohort of hundreds of subjects, a separate validation cohort of 120 different subjects was used. The study aimed to test whether signatures of past pathogen exposure could be identified by cataloging public T cell receptors. The investigation overall reported the following: A few of the identified cytomegalovirus-associated TCR beta chains were confirmed in vitro to be specific for cytomegalovirus antigens. The authors suggested that the approach could potentially be extended to other disease states and immunological phenotypes. A later analysis found that TCRs clustered in the first cohort also tended to co-occur in the 95 to 150 validation repertoires, with approximately 95% of cluster scores above 0. A later analysis lacked HLA typing for the validation cohort, so it scored co-occurrence in that cohort across all 130 or so repertoires. The classifier was reported to diagnose cytomegalovirus status with high specificity and sensitivity in both the original cohort and the validation cohort. The study listed 150 to 200 TCR beta chains as associated with cytomegalovirus. While some public TCRs were present in many individuals, most TCR sequences turned up only very rarely across donors.

The protocol used for the library was the immunoSEQ multiplex PCR assay. The paper's data handling went like this. A statistical classification framework was developed to diagnose cytomegalovirus status using the catalog of TCR beta chain sequences. Drawn from immuneACCESS, this table holds only the in-frame rearrangements with V and J called that TCRdb kept. Clones are partly lost; checked studies trace under half to an unresolved V gene and leave the rest unexplained. The V and J calls and clone size were taken over from that table, and D and trimming were inferred from the DNA. The sample records under 250,000 clones, roughly 87% of which are singletons. 12% of the sample comes from the top ten. Donors formed part of the validation cohort, which comprised about 130 subjects and was distinct from the first cohort of 666 subjects.

The sequenced sample consisted of PBMCs. The chain employs TRBV9 and TRBJ2-7, and TRBD1 aligns with 9 junction nucleotides. This TCR was recovered from a man between 18 and 29 years old in good health and CMV-seropositive. The CDR3: CASSAETGGHYEQYF. The DNA sequence is TGTGCCAGCAGCGCCGAGACAGGGGGTCACTACGAGCAGTACTTC.